This T cell receptor (beta chain) was observed in a study of blood T cell repertoires in COVID-19. For the study at large: The United States, Italy and Spain were the sources of the acute and convalescent COVID-19 samples. In each case, the material was cDNA or gDNA derived from T cells, B-cell-depleted T cells, or PBMCs.

Per germline, CDR1 WNHNN and CDR2 SYGVQD (reference sequence). Unmatched junction bases numbered 13, after V lost 4 bases and J lost 2 bases. The CDR3 loop spans 18 amino acids. Per the authors' pipeline: The assay estimated nucleated cells by amplifying reference gene primers. Sequencing was performed with immunoSEQ multiplex PCR; in TCRdb, only in-frame clones are kept and a portion is missing. For V, J and clone size, that table is used; D and trimming come from the DNA. The sample consists of fewer than 200,000 clones, about 86% of them appearing once. Specimen: peripheral blood. This chain uses TRBV10-1 with TRBJ2-1; TRBD1 matches at 8 bases. The receptor was isolated from a man in his 70s with active or convalescent COVID-19. This CDR3 is CASSVEKRTGQAYNEQFF. The CDR3 coding sequence is TGCGCCAGCAGTGTAGAAAAGAGGACGGGACAGGCCTACAATGAGCAGTTCTTC.